This T cell receptor beta chain comes out of a study of blood T cell repertoires in COVID-19. Produced via immunoSEQ multiplex PCR; TCRdb's table is partial and in-frame only. The sample holds 190,000 or so clones, about 87% seen once. Material: PBMCs or T cells enriched from blood (not recorded which). The receptor comes from a man aged 18-30 years with acute COVID-19.

In DNA, the CDR3 is TGTGCCAGCAGTGAATGGACTAGCGGGAGCCACGAGCAGTACTTC. Its protein product is CASSEWTSGSHEQYF. The V and J genes are TRBV6-1 and TRBJ2-7; 13 positions agree with TRBD2. The junction had 3 bases not matched to a gene; V was cut back by 2 bases and J by 5 bases. CDR1 is MNHNS and CDR2 is SASEGT in the germline V gene. This CDR3 contains 15 residues.